A selection of T cell receptor beta chains follows, all from one sample in a study of metastatic and nonmetastatic thyroid tumors. TCRdb recomputed clones from the PCR reads via MiXCR. The sample holds 53,000 or so clones, more than 20% seen once. The sequenced material came from blood. These receptor sequences come from a female donor with papillary thyroid cancer or a benign thyroid nodule (not recorded which). Some clones in this sample may be carry-over from other donors' samples. Both conserved end residues are part of each CDR3. Fields, in order: clone size, D gene, J gene, V gene, CDR3 DNA, CDR3 protein. A D gene is named only where the DNA matches it firmly. Clone sizes are given selectively: once, few, many, or a class where the clone is expanded.

many,-,TRBJ1-1,TRBV30,TGTGCCTGGACAGGGTTGAACACTGAAGCTTTCTTT,CAWTGLNTEAFF
many,TRBD1,TRBJ2-7,TRBV11-2,TGTGCCAGCAGCCGACAGGGGGCCGAGTTCGACGAGCAGTACTTC,CASSRQGAEFDEQYF
many,TRBD1,TRBJ1-2,TRBV5-1,TGCGCCAGCAGGTCATCACAGGGGTCGGATGGCTACACCTTC,CASRSSQGSDGYTF
many,TRBD1,TRBJ1-5,TRBV4-2,TGTGCCAGCAGCCAAGAGCCTGGAGGGGGCCATCAGCCCCAGCATTTT,CASSQEPGGGHQPQHF
few,-,TRBJ2-5,TRBV5-6,TGTGCCAGCAGCCGGACTATGTTTGAGACCCAGTACTTC,CASSRTMFETQYF
many,TRBD1,TRBJ2-2,TRBV24-1,TGTGCCACCAGTGATGCGACAGGGGTTAGCACCGGGGAGCTGTTTTTT,CATSDATGVSTGELFF
many,-,TRBJ2-2,TRBV11-2,TGTGCCAGCAGCCCCAGGGGCCGTGGGGTCACCGGGGAGCTGTTTTTT,CASSPRGRGVTGELFF
many,-,TRBJ1-1,TRBV28,TGTGCCAGCAGTTTACCCCCATGGGGCCAGGGCACTGAAGCTTTCTTT,CASSLPPWGQGTEAFF
many,-,TRBJ2-7,TRBV12-3/TRBV12-4,TGTGCCAGCAGGTTGACTGCAAGCTCCTACGAGCAGTACTTC,CASRLTASSYEQYF
-,-,TRBJ2-7,TRBV11-2,TGTGCCAGCAGCGTACCCCTGACACTCTCCTACGAGCAGTACTTC,CASSVPLTLSYEQYF
few,-,TRBJ2-3,TRBV19,TGTGCCACTCTAGGATCGGGGTTGGGCACAGATACGCAGTATTTT,CATLGSGLGTDTQYF
many,-,TRBJ2-7,TRBV5-1,TGCGCCAGCAGCCGCCCGGGGGACAGCTCCTACGAGCAGTACTTC,CASSRPGDSSYEQYF
-,-,TRBJ1-6,TRBV20-1,TGCAGTGCTAGAGATCCCGACAGGTCGACTTCACCCCTCCACTTT,CSARDPDRSTSPLHF
-,-,TRBJ1-3,TRBV5-1,TGCGCCAGCAGCCTAGGGGGAAACACCATATATTTT,CASSLGGNTIYF
few,-,TRBJ2-2,TRBV24-1,TGTGCCACCAGACGTACTAGCCGGAGTTTCACCGGGGAGCTGTTTTTT,CATRRTSRSFTGELFF
-,-,TRBJ1-5,TRBV4-2,TGTGCCAGCAGCCGCTCCATCAGGGAGCCGTATCAGCCCCAGCATTTT,CASSRSIREPYQPQHF
-,TRBD2,TRBJ2-3,TRBV4-1,TGCTCCAGCAGCCAAGACCCGGTACTAGCGGGACCAGATACGCAGTATTTT,CSSSQDPVLAGPDTQYF
few,-,TRBJ2-7,TRBV18,TGTGTCAGCTCAAGGGGACGGGGCGGTTACAGCTCCTACGAGCAGTACTTC,CVSSRGRGGYSSYEQYF
many,TRBD2,TRBJ2-1,TRBV28,TGTGCCAGCAGGGGGTTGGGGGGGTACTCCTACAATGAGCAGTTCTTC,CASRGLGGYSYNEQFF
-,-,TRBJ1-3,TRBV6-6,TGTGCCAGCACCCAGAGGACCGGCGAGTTCTCTTCTGGAAACACCATATATTTT,CASTQRTGEFSSGNTIYF
many,-,TRBJ2-1,TRBV7-2,TGTGCCAGCAGCTTAGTTTCGGCCAATGAGCAGTTCTTC,CASSLVSANEQFF
-,TRBD2,TRBJ2-2,TRBV7-9,TGTGCCAGCACCCCTAGCGGACTTAACACCGGGGAGTTGTTTTTT,CASTPSGLNTGELFF
many,TRBD1,TRBJ2-3,TRBV5-4,TGTGCCAGCAATACCGGGACAGGAAGCACAGATACGCAGTATTTT,CASNTGTGSTDTQYF
many,-,TRBJ2-5,TRBV19,TGTGCCAGTAGTAACACGAAAGAGACCCAGTACTTC,CASSNTKETQYF
-,TRBD2,TRBJ2-7,TRBV28,TGTGTCACCCTAAGACTAGCGGTCTCCTACGAGCAGTACTTC,CVTLRLAVSYEQYF
many,-,TRBJ2-1,TRBV7-9,TGTGCCAGCAGCTTCTCTACGGGAGAGGATGAGCAGTTCTTC,CASSFSTGEDEQFF
few,TRBD2,TRBJ2-5,TRBV10-3,TGTGCCAGGGGACTAGCGGGAGGGAGATGGGAGACACAGTACTTC,CARGLAGGRWETQYF
many,-,TRBJ2-1,TRBV5-1,TGCGCCAGCAGGCGAGCCGACGCTAACAATGAGCAGTTCTTC,CASRRADANNEQFF
-,-,TRBJ2-7,TRBV6-1,TGTGCCAGCACGCGAGTAACCTACGAGCAGTACTTC,CASTRVTYEQYF
many,-,TRBJ2-3,TRBV20-1,TGCAGTGCTAGAGATGAAGGGAGAGGCACAGATACGCAGTATTTT,CSARDEGRGTDTQYF
medium-sized,-,TRBJ2-7,TRBV6-1,TGTGCCAGCAGGCCTGGGAGGTATTCGAACTCCTACGAGCAGTACTTC,CASRPGRYSNSYEQYF
many,-,TRBJ1-1,TRBV12-3/TRBV12-4,TGTGCCACCATACTCTCAGGGAGGGCATTCTTT,CATILSGRAFF
-,-,TRBJ2-4,TRBV18,TGTGCCAGCTCACCGTGGCGTGAGGCCAAAAAGATTCAGTACTTC,CASSPWREAKKIQYF
many,-,TRBJ1-1,TRBV19,TGTGCCAGTAGTCCCTGGGGGGGCGCGAACACTGAAGCTTTCTTT,CASSPWGGANTEAFF
medium-sized,TRBD1,TRBJ1-2,TRBV28,TGTGCCAGCAGTTCGGACAGGGGGATTAGGGGCTACACCTTC,CASSSDRGIRGYTF
many,TRBD2,TRBJ2-2,TRBV3-1,TGTGCCAGCAGCCAAAGGACTAGCGGGAAGAACACCGGGGAGCTGTTTTTT,CASSQRTSGKNTGELFF
many,TRBD1,TRBJ1-1,TRBV6-1,TGTGCCAGCAGACGTGACAGGGTTGTTTTAAACACTGAAGCTTTCTTT,CASRRDRVVLNTEAFF
medium-sized,-,TRBJ2-1,TRBV20-1,TGCAGTGCTAGCTCGGGAACGACTTTTGATGAGCAGTTCTTC,CSASSGTTFDEQFF
many,TRBD2,TRBJ2-7,TRBV7-3,TGTGCCAGCAGCTTAACAGCAGCGGGGCCTCCCTACGAGCAGTACTTC,CASSLTAAGPPYEQYF
many,-,TRBJ1-2,TRBV30,TGTGCCTGGAGTGTAAGAGGGATACATGGCTACACCTTC,CAWSVRGIHGYTF